The 25 T cell receptor beta chains given below trace back to one sample, sequenced in a study of brain T cells in children with intractable seizures. Data came from immunoSEQ multiplex PCR; TCRdb stores just in-frame clones and leaves some out. The sample shows 340,000 or so clones, over 90% of them seen only once. Time point indicated: blood from clinic visit 5 months post-surgery; TSC patient then seizure free. The sample consisted of peripheral blood, taken roughly 5 months after surgery. These TCRs come from a boy less than two years old with tuberous sclerosis and intractable seizures.

The J gene is TRBJ1-1, the V gene TRBV28; D possibly corresponds to TRBD1 (5 bases). Deletions cut 3 bases from V and 1 base from J, with 18 bases between. CDR3 length equals 17 residues. Germline values: CDR1 MDHEN, CDR2 SYDVKM. This CDR3 is CASSFRRLSGANTEAFF. The CDR3 DNA reads as TGTGCCAGCAGTTTTAGGAGACTTAGTGGGGCGAACACTGAAGCTTTCTTT.

This clone is a singleton in its sample. The chain has TRBV19 and TRBJ2-7; tentatively, D is TRBD2 (6 bases). The length of the CDR3 is 14 residues. Germline V CDR1 and CDR2: LNHDA, SQIVND (reference sequence). V dropped 8 bases and J dropped 0 bases, with 14 bases sitting between them. This chain's CDR3 is CASVLAGSSYEQYF. As DNA, the CDR3 is TGTGCCAGTGTACTCGCGGGAAGCTCCTACGAGCAGTACTTC.

The chain has TRBV5-4 and TRBJ1-1; D gene ambiguous. Trimming removed 5 bases from V and 1 base from J, with 9 bases in between. CDR3 length equals 13 residues. The V gene's germline CDR1 is SGHNT and CDR2 YYREEE (reference sequence). The DNA for the CDR3 is TGTGCCAGCAGGTCATTGGAGAACACTGAAGCTTTCTTT. Amino acid sequence: CASRSLENTEAFF.

The chain combines TRBV6-2 or TRBV6-3 with TRBJ2-3; 10 nucleotides match TRBD2. This CDR3 has 18 residues. The germline CDR1 and CDR2 sequences are MNHEY and SVGEGT. After removal of 0 bases from V and 2 bases from J, the junction contained 8 bases not matched to a gene. CDR3 protein: CASSYSMVLAGTTDTQYF. Written as DNA, the CDR3 is TGTGCCAGCAGTTACTCGATGGTACTAGCGGGGACCACAGATACGCAGTATTTT.

In this sample, this clone turned up a few times. This chain uses TRBV25-1 with TRBJ1-1; TRBD1 matches at 8 bases. This CDR3 has 14 residues. Germline values: CDR1 MGHDK, CDR2 SYGVNS. After removal of 1 base from V and 6 bases from J, the junction contained 4 bases not matched to a gene. The CDR3 DNA reads as TGTGCCAGCAGTGAATGGCAGGGGGCGGCTGAAGCTTTCTTT. Protein: CASSEWQGAAEAFF. The whole variable domain, filled in from reference TRBV25-1 and TRBJ1-1, reads EADIYQTPRYLVIGTGKKITLECSQTMGHDKMYWYQQDPGMELHLIHYSYGVNSTEKGDLSSESTVSRIRTEHFPLTLESARPSHTSQYLCASSEWQGAAEAFFGQGTRLTVV.

For the CDR3, the DNA is TGCGCCAGCAGAACCGGGCTCAACGGGGCCTACGAGCAGTACTTC. Translating it yields CASRTGLNGAYEQYF. V and J are TRBV5-1 and TRBJ2-7; possible D gene TRBD2, 5 bases. Germline V gene data show CDR1 as SGHRS and CDR2 as YFSETQ. The length of the CDR3 is 15 residues. Trimming removed 5 bases from V and 2 bases from J, with 17 bases in between.

This chain uses TRBV7-2 with TRBJ1-5; possible D gene TRBD1, 5 bases. The CDR3 length is 15 residues. Germline lookup yields CDR1 SGHTA and CDR2 FQGNSA. With 2 bases removed from V and 0 bases from J, the gap between germline ends came to 8 bases. The CDR3 loop reads CASSLLDNSNQPQHF. The CDR3 bases are TGTGCCAGCAGCTTATTGGACAATAGCAATCAGCCCCAGCATTTT.

This chain uses TRBV6-5 with TRBJ1-2; D not resolved. V shed 7 bases and J shed 0 bases, with 15 bases lying between them. Per germline, CDR1 MNHEY and CDR2 SVGAGI. The CDR3 runs to 15 residues. Written as DNA, the CDR3 is TGTGCCAGCAAAACTGAGGCAGCGTCTAACTATGGCTACACCTTC. Translating it yields CASKTEAASNYGYTF.

The chain joins TRBV7-3 to TRBJ1-6; D call uncertain. V lost 4 bases and J lost 6, with 10 bases in between. The CDR3 loop spans 14 amino acids. Per the germline V gene, CDR1 is SGHTA and CDR2 is FQGTGA. CDR3 in amino acids: CASSSPERNSPLHF. Written as DNA, the CDR3 is TGTGCCAGCAGCTCCCCGGAACGTAATTCACCCCTCCACTTT.

V is TRBV30 and J is TRBJ2-7, with D perhaps matching TRBD2 (6 bases). V lost 2 bases and J lost 2, with 19 bases in between. Germline CDR1 and CDR2: GTSNPN and SVGIG (reference sequence). This CDR3 is built from 16 residues. CDR3 region: CAWSRLEFGGTYEQYF. In DNA, the CDR3 is TGTGCCTGGAGTCGGTTGGAGTTCGGGGGAACCTACGAGCAGTACTTC.

The rearrangement uses TRBV5-1 and TRBJ1-2; 8 nucleotides line up with TRBD1. Germline V lookup: CDR1 SGHRS, CDR2 YFSETQ. The V segment lost 0 bases and the J segment 1 base; nucleotides outside the gene matches: 8. The CDR3 sequence is 17 residues long. The CDR3 loop reads CASSLGTGILLNYGYTF. Here the CDR3 DNA reads TGCGCCAGCAGCTTGGGGACAGGGATTCTCCTTAACTATGGCTACACCTTC. Using reference TRBV5-1 and TRBJ1-2 for the parts outside the CDR3, the full variable domain is KAGVTQTPRYLIKTRGQQVTLSCSPISGHRSVSWYQQTPGQGLQFLFEYFSETQRNKGNFPGRFSGRQFSNSRSEMNVSTLELGDSALYLCASSLGTGILLNYGYTFGSGTRLTVV.

This clone was detected only a few times. This rearrangement joins TRBV6-1 to TRBJ1-1; 7 bases are shared with TRBD1. The ends lost 3 bases at V and 0 bases at J; junction bases unmatched: 10. Per the germline V gene, CDR1 is MNHNS and CDR2 is SASEGT. CDR3 length equals 17 residues. In nucleotides, the CDR3 is TGTGCCAGCAGTGAGACAGGGAGGAGTGAGATGAACACTGAAGCTTTCTTT. As protein: CASSETGRSEMNTEAFF.

This chain joins TRBV7-3 and TRBJ1-2; 7 bases are shared with TRBD1. The germline gives CDR1 SGHTA, CDR2 FQGTGA. The CDR3 sequence is 14 residues long. V was pared by 0 bases and J by 8 bases, with 6 bases of the junction left unmatched. This CDR3 reads CASSLTDRATGYTF. The CDR3 nucleotides read TGTGCCAGCAGCTTAACAGACAGGGCGACGGGCTACACCTTC.

The chain links TRBV4-1 to TRBJ1-6; perhaps TRBD1 as D (5 bases). The CDR3 loop spans 17 amino acids. Germline CDR1 and CDR2: MGHRA and YSYEKL. V was clipped by 0 bases and J by 4 bases, with 13 bases between them. The CDR3 DNA follows: TGCGCCAGCAGCCAAGATCTTGGGGCAGGTTATAATTCACCCCTCCACTTT. Protein sequence: CASSQDLGAGYNSPLHF.

V and J are TRBV10-2 and TRBJ2-3; no clear D. The V gene lost 4 bases and the J gene lost 5 bases, with 10 bases spanning the gap. This CDR3 is built from 13 residues. Germline V gives CDR1 WSHSY, CDR2 SAAADI. The CDR3 region has the DNA TGCGCCAGCAGTGCCTACATGGGAGATACGCAGTATTTT. This codes for CASSAYMGDTQYF.

The chain has TRBV4-1 and TRBJ1-3; D gene unclear. V lost 3 bases and J 2 bases, leaving 2 bases between the germline ends. This CDR3 spans 12 amino acids. Per the germline V gene, CDR1 is MGHRA and CDR2 is YSYEKL. CDR3 in DNA: TGCGCCAGCAGCCATCCTGGAAACACCATATATTTT. Protein sequence: CASSHPGNTIYF.

V usage is TRBV19 and J usage is TRBJ2-1, with 12 bases fitting TRBD2. With 5 bases clipped from V and 9 bases from J, the junction kept 5 bases outside the gene matches. CDR1 is LNHDA, CDR2 SQIVND, per germline (reference sequence). The CDR3 length is 14 residues. Written as DNA, the CDR3 is TGTGCCAGTAGTCTAGCGGGGGGGTCGGGTGAGCAGTTCTTC. Translating it yields CASSLAGGSGEQFF.

CDR3 amino acids: CASSTRTGDGNTIYF. Written as DNA, the CDR3 is TGTGCCAGTAGTACCAGGACAGGGGACGGAAACACCATATATTTT. The rearrangement joins TRBV19 to TRBJ1-3, with 9 positions matching TRBD1. CDR1 and CDR2 from the germline V gene are LNHDA and SQIVND (reference sequence). Trimming took 4 bases from V and 4 from J; bases not matched to a gene: 5. This CDR3 is built from 15 residues.

The chain couples TRBV10-3 to TRBJ1-2; maybe TRBD1 (5 bases). V was clipped by 6 bases and J by 3 bases, with 14 bases between them. Germline V gene data show CDR1 as ENHRY and CDR2 as SYGVKD. This CDR3 contains 14 residues. The CDR3 loop reads CAISLGPSYYGYTF. Here the CDR3 DNA reads TGTGCCATCAGCCTGGGACCGTCCTACTATGGCTACACCTTC.

This sequence joins TRBV2 and TRBJ1-1; D unclear. The germline V gene encodes CDR1 SNHLY and CDR2 FYNNEI. The CDR3 has 13 residues. V was shortened by 5 bases and J by 8 bases, with 15 bases between the two germline ends. CDR3 sequence reads: CASSLVELAEAFF. The CDR3 DNA is TGTGCCAGCAGTTTGGTGGAGTTGGCAGAAGCTTTCTTT.

The gene calls are TRBV7-9 and TRBJ1-1, with 7 bases that match TRBD1. Germline trimming cut 5 bases from V and 5 bases from J; bases unmatched to any gene: 11. This CDR3 has 15 residues. Per the germline V gene, CDR1 is SEHNR and CDR2 is FQNEAQ (reference sequence). The CDR3 here is CASSRTGIGQTEAFF. CDR3 sequence (DNA): TGTGCCAGCAGCCGGACAGGAATAGGGCAAACTGAAGCTTTCTTT.

CDR3 loop: CSASQQGNYGYTF. As DNA, the CDR3 is TGCAGTGCTAGTCAACAGGGCAACTATGGCTACACCTTC. The chain couples TRBV20-1 to TRBJ1-2; D is perhaps TRBD1 (6 bases). The germline V gene encodes CDR1 DFQATT and CDR2 SNEGSKA (reference sequence). The CDR3 spans 13 residues. V lost 3 bases to trimming and J lost 2 bases, with 10 bases between them.

V is TRBV6-5 and J is TRBJ2-1; no firm D call. The CDR3 sequence is 14 residues long. Deletions cut 0 bases from V and 7 bases from J, with 10 bases between. Germline-derived CDR1 and CDR2 are MNHEY and SVGAGI. CDR3 residues: CASSYSIWGNEQFF. The CDR3 DNA is TGTGCCAGCAGTTACTCGATATGGGGAAATGAGCAGTTCTTC.

The chain joins TRBV6-5 to TRBJ2-2, with TRBD2 as a possible D gene (6 bases). Germline V gene sequence: CDR1 MNHEY, CDR2 SVGAGI. There are 16 residues in the CDR3. Trimming cost V 7 bases and J 3 bases, with 18 bases left between them. The CDR3 is CASTNSGLLHTGELFF. CDR3 sequence (DNA): TGTGCCAGCACTAACTCCGGACTATTACACACCGGGGAGCTGTTTTTT.

Worth noting for this clone: At one of its ends the junction is not consistent with the germline gene, which may arise from a read error. The chain is built from TRBV7-7 and TRBJ2-1, with 8 bases aligning to TRBD1. Germline V gene sequence: CDR1 SSHAT, CDR2 FNYEAQ (reference sequence). There are 15 residues in the CDR3. CDR3 sequence (DNA): TGTGCTAGCAGCTCCTCCCGGACAGGGAGCAATGAGCAGTTCTTC. Translated: CASSSSRTGSNEQFF.